This T cell receptor beta chain comes out of a study of regulatory and conventional T cells in RAG deficiency (dated by TCRdb to the late 2010s). With regard to the full study: The study used high-throughput TCR beta sequencing to compare repertoire diversity and composition of Treg, conventional CD4+ and CD8+ T cells between RAG-deficient patients and healthy controls. On the study overall, not on this receptor specifically: Some T-cell subset analyses were not performed for some subjects. Compared with control T-cell subpopulations, RAG-deficient patients had much lower Shannon entropy and higher Simpson indices. Rather than being bona fide Treg cells, the sorted CD25-high CD127-low cells in Omenn syndrome patients may represent peripherally activated cells. All patient T-cell subsets had shorter CDR3 lengths; Omenn syndrome patients showed >75% Treg-Tconv repertoire overlap at nucleotide and amino acid level. In Omenn syndrome and CID/AS patients compared with controls, around 90-fold fewer unique TCR beta sequences were detected from Treg cells, versus roughly 10-fold fewer for other subsets.

Before genomic DNA was extracted, regulatory T cells were isolated from blood as CD4+CD25-high CD127-low cells. Eight or nine healthy control donors were used as the comparison group for repertoire analyses. The germline V gene sets CDR1 to SGHRS and CDR2 to YFSETQ. V is pared back by 4 bases and J by 2 bases, with 9 bases lying between the germline termini. Spanning cysteine to phenylalanine, the CDR3 consists of 13 amino acids. Only CDR3 DNA is held: 39 bases, read in frame from base 1. Comments on this clone: The clone's antigen remains unknown. No base-level quality is on record; no much larger clone is a single base apart.

Library prep was done by the immunoSEQ multiplex PCR assay. Rearranged TCR beta chain products were amplified from the genomic DNA of sorted T-cell subsets and were then sequenced. The study's own analysis went as follows. Shannon entropy and Simpson indices were used to measure the diversity of productive TCR beta rearrangements in each repertoire. To assess clonal expansion, the frequencies of the 100 most abundant productive TCR beta clonotypes were added up as a share of total reads. The TRB repertoires were scored with a self-reactivity index that is based on amino acid usage at CDR3beta positions 6 and 7. Two-way ANOVA was applied to the repertoire analyses, whereas Student t or Mann-Whitney tests were applied to the flow cytometric analyses. TCRdb took this table from immuneACCESS and kept in-frame rearrangements with V and J called. Such tables lack part of the clones; where checked against another copy, unresolved V genes explain under half of the gap, and the rest is unexplained. That table gives V, J and clone size, and the DNA gave D and trimming. The sample table shows roughly 20,000 clones, and approximately 88% are seen once. Over 1.3% of the sample goes to the ten largest clones.

These data were also filed under a second study, of regulatory T cells. The second source states: For the multiplex PCR, 52 forward TRBV primers and 13 reverse TRBJ primers were used, and amplification bias was corrected with both assay-based and computational methods. Patient repertoires showed restricted unique TRB V-J pairs and skewed V and J gene usage, most marked in regulatory T cells. T-cell receptor beta repertoires of sorted regulatory, conventional CD4+ and CD8+ T cells were compared between CD3G-deficient patients and healthy controls. Ficoll density separation was used to isolate peripheral blood mononuclear cells. Rearranged TRB loci were amplified from genomic DNA by multiplex PCR within the immunoSEQ assay. TRB amplicons were sequenced on an Illumina HiSeq platform. Raw sequences were error-filtered and aligned to reference gene sequences by custom algorithms, then analyzed with the immunoSEQ online tools. Frequencies of productive and nonproductive TRB rearrangements were evaluated among both unique and total sequences. Prism software was used to run t tests, Mann-Whitney tests or two-way ANOVA for comparisons between groups.

Source material: Tregs sorted from blood. The sequence links TRBV5-1 to TRBJ1-2; TRBD1 could be the D gene, as 5 bases match. This TCR was sampled from a human donor in good health. The CDR3 sequence is CASSRTLNYGYTF. The DNA is as follows: TGCGCCAGCAGCAGGACACTAAACTATGGCTACACCTTC.